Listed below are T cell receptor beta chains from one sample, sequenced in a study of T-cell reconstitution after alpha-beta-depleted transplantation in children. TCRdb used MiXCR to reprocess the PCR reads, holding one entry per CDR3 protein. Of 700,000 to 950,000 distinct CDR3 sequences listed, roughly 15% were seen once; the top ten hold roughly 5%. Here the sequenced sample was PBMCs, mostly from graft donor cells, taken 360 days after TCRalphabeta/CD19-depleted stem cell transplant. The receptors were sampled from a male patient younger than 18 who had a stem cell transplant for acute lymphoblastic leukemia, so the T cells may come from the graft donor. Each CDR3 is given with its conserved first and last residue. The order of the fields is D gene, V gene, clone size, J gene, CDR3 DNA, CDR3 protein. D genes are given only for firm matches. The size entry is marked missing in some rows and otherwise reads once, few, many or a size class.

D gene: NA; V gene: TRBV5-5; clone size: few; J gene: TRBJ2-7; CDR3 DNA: TGTGCCAGCAGCCTGGGACGGTCCTCGGGGAGCGAGCAGTACTTC; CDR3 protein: CASSLGRSSGSEQYF
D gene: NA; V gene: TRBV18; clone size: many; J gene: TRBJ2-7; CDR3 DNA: TGTGCCAGCTCAACGTACCACGAGCAGTACTTC; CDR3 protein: CASSTYHEQYF
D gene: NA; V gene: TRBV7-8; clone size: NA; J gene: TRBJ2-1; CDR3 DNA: TGTGCCAGCAGCTTAGAGCTACGGAGCTCCTACAATGAGCAGTTCTTC; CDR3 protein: CASSLELRSSYNEQFF
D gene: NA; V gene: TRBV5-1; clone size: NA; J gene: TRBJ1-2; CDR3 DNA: TGCGCCAGCAGCTCCTATCCGACTGGAAACTATGGCTACACCTTC; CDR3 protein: CASSSYPTGNYGYTF
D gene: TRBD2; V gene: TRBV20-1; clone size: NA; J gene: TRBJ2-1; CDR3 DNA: TGCAGTGCTATGAGGACTAGCGCCTACAATGAGCAGTTCTTC; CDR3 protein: CSAMRTSAYNEQFF
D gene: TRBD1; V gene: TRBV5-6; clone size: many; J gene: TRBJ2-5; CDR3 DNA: TGTGCCAGCAGCTTGTATGTCGGGACAGCGGCGGAGACCCAGTACTTC; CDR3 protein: CASSLYVGTAAETQYF
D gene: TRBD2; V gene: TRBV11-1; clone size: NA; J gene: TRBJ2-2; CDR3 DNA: TGTGCCAGCAGCCCGAGGACTAGCTCGGGCGGGGAGCTGTTTTTT; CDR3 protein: CASSPRTSSGGELFF
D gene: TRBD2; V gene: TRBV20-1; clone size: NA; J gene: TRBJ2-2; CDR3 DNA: TGCAGTGCTAGAGATTTCCGCGCTAGCGGGGTGAACACCGGGGAGCTGTTTTTT; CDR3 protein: CSARDFRASGVNTGELFF
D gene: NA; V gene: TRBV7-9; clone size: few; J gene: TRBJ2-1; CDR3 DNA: TGTGCCAGCAGCTTATCACTAGCAACGGTCCATGAGCAGTTCTTC; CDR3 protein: CASSLSLATVHEQFF
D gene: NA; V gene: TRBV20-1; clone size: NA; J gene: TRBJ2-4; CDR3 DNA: TGCAGTGCTAGAGATTGGCGAGGCAAAAACATTCAGTACTTC; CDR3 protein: CSARDWRGKNIQYF
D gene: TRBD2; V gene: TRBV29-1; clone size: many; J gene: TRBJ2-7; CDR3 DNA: TGCAGCGTTGAAGATCTTCCGAGCGGGAGGGCCGGGGGCGAGCAGTACTTC; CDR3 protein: CSVEDLPSGRAGGEQYF
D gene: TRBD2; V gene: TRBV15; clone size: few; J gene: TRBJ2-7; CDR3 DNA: TGTGCCACCAGCAGAGATCTAGCGGGAGGTGAGCAGTACTTC; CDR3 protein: CATSRDLAGGEQYF
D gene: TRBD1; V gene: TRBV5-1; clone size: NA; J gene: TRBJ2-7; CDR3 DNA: TGCGCCAGCGGGACAGGGAACTACGAGCAGTACTTC; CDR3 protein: CASGTGNYEQYF
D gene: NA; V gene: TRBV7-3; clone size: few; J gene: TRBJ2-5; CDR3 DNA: TGTGCCAGCAGCCTCTCAAGGAGTGGGGGAGAGACCCAGTACTTC; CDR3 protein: CASSLSRSGGETQYF
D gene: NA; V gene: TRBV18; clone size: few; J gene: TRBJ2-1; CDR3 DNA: TGTGCCAGCTCACCACCGAGTGGGGATGAGCAGTTCTTC; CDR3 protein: CASSPPSGDEQFF
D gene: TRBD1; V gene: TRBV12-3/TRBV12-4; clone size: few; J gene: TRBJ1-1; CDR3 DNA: TGTGCCAGCAGTTTTATAGTAGGGACAGGGGTGAACACTGAAGCTTTCTTT; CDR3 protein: CASSFIVGTGVNTEAFF
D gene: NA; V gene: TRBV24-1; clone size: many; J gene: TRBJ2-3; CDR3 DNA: TGTGCCACCAGTGAACCTGACAGAAACACAGATACGCAGTATTTT; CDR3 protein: CATSEPDRNTDTQYF
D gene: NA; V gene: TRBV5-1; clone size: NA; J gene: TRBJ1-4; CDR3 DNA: TGCGCCAGCAGCCCCCCGACCGGGTCCGATAATGAAAAACTGTTTTTT; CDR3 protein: CASSPPTGSDNEKLFF
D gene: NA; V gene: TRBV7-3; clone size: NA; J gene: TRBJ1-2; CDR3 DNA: TGTGCCAGCAGCTTAACGTTGGTGAGCAGGGAAGGCTACACCTTC; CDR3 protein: CASSLTLVSREGYTF
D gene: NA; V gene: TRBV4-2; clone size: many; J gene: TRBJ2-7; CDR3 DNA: TGTGCCAGCAGCCCATCTCCGGCGGGAACCTACGAGCAGTACTTC; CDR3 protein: CASSPSPAGTYEQYF